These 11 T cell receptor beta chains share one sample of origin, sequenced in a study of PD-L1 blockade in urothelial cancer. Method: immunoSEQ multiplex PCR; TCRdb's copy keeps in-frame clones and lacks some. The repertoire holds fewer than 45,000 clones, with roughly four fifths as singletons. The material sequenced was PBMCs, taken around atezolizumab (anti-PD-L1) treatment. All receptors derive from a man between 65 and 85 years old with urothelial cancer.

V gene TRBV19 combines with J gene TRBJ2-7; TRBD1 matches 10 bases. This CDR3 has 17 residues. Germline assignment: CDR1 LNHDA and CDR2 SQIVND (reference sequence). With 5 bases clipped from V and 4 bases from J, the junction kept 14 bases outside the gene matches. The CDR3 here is CASSARLSDRGKYEQYF. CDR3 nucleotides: TGTGCCAGTAGTGCCCGACTATCGGACAGGGGGAAATACGAGCAGTACTTC.

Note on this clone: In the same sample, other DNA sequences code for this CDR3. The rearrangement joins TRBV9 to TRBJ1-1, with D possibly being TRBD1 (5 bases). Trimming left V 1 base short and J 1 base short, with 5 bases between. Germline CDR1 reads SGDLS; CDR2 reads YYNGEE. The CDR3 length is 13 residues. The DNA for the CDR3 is TGTGCCAGCAGCGTAACAGGGAACACTGAAGCTTTCTTT. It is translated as CASSVTGNTEAFF. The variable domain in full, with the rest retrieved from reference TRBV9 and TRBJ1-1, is DSGVTQTPKHLITATGQRVTLRCSPRSGDLSVYWYQQSLDQGLQFLIQYYNGEERAKGNILERFSAQQFPDLHSELNLSSLELGDSALYFCASSVTGNTEAFFGQGTRLTVV.

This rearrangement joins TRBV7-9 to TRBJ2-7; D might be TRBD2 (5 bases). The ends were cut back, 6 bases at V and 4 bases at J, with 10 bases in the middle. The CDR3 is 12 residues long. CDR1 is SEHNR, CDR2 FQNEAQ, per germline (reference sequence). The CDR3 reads CASSTSGYEQYF. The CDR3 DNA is TGTGCCAGCAGTACTAGTGGTTACGAGCAGTACTTC.

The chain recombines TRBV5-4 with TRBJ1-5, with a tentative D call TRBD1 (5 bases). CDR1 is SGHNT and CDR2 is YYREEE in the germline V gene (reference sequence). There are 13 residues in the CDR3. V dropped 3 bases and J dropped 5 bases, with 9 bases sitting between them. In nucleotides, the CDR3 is TGTGCCAGCAGCTGGGGGGAGGATCAGCCCCAGCATTTT. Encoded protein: CASSWGEDQPQHF.

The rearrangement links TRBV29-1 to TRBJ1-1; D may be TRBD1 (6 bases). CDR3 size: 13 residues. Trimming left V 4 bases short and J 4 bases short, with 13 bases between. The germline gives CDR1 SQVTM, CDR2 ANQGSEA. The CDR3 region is CSVVAGAGTEAFF. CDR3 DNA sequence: TGCAGCGTTGTGGCAGGGGCGGGCACTGAAGCTTTCTTT.

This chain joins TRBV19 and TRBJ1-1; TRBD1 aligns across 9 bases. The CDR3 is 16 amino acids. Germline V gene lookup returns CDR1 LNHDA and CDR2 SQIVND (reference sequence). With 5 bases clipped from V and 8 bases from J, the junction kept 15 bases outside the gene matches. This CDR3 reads CASSSQVGDRVLEAFF. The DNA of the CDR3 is TGTGCCAGTAGTTCCCAGGTCGGGGACAGGGTCTTGGAAGCTTTCTTT.

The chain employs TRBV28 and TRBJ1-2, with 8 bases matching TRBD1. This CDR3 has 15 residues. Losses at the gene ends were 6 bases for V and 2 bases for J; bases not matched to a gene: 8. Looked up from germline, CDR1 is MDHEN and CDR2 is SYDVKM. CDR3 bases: TGTGCCAGCAGCACCTACAGGGGGTCCAACTATGGCTACACCTTC. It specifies CASSTYRGSNYGYTF.

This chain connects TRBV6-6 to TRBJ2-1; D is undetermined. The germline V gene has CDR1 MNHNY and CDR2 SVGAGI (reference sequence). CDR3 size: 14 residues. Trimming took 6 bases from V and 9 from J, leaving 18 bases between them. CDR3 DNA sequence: TGTGCCAGCAGCCTCAGCCAAGACTTTGGTGAGCAGTTCTTC. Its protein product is CASSLSQDFGEQFF.

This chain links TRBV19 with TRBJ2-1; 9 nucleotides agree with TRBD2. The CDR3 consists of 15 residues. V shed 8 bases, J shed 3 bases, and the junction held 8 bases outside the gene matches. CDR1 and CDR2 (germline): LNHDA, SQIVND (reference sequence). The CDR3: CASGPGGGVYNEQFF. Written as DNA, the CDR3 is TGTGCCAGTGGGCCTGGCGGGGGGGTCTACAATGAGCAGTTCTTC. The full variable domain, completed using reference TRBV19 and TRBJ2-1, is DGGITQSPKYLFRKEGQNVTLSCEQNLNHDAMYWYRQDPGQGLRLIYYSQIVNDFQKGDIAEGYSVSREKKESFPLTVTSAQKNPTAFYLCASGPGGGVYNEQFFGPGTRLTVL.

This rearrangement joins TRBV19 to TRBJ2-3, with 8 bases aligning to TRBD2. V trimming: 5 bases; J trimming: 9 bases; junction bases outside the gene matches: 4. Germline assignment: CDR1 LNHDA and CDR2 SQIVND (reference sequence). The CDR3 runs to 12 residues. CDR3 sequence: CASSAGGDTQYF. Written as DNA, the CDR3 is TGTGCCAGTAGTGCCGGGGGGGACACGCAGTATTTT.

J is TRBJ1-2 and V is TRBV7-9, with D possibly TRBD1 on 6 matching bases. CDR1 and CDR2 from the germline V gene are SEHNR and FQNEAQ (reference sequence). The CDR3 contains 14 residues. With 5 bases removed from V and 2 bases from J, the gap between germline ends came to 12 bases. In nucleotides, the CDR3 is TGTGCCAGCAGCCCCCCTGGACAGAACTATGGCTACACCTTC. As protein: CASSPPGQNYGYTF.